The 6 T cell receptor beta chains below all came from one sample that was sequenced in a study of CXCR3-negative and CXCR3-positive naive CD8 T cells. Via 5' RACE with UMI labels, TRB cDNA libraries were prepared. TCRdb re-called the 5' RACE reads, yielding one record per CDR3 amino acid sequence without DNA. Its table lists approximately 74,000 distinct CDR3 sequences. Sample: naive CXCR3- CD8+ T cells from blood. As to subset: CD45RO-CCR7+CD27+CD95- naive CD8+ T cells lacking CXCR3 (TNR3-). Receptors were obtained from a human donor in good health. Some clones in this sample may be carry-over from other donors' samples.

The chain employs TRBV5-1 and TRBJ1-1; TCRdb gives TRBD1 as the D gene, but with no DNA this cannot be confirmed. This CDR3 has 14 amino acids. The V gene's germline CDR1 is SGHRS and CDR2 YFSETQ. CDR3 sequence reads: CASSLTGVYTEAFF. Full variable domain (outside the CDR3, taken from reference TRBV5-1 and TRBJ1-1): KAGVTQTPRYLIKTRGQQVTLSCSPISGHRSVSWYQQTPGQGLQFLFEYFSETQRNKGNFPGRFSGRQFSNSRSEMNVSTLELGDSALYLCASSLTGVYTEAFFGQGTRLTVV.

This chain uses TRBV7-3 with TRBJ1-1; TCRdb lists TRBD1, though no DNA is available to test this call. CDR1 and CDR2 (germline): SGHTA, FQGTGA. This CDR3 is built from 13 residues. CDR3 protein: CASSQTRTEEAFF.

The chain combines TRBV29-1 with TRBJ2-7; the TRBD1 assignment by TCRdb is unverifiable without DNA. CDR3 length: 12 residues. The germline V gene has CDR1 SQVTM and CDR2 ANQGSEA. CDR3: CSPPWQGYEQYF.

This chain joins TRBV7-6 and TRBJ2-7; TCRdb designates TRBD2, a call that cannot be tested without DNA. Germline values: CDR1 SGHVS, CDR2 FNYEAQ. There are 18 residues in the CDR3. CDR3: CASSPGLAGGPSSYEQYF.

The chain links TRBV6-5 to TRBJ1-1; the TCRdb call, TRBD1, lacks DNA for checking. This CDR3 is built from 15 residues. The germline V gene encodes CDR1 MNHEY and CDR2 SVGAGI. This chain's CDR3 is CASSYSKGGLTEAFF.

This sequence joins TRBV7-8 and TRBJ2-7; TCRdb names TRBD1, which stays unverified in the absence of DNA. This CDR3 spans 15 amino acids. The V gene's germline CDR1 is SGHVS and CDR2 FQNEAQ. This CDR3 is CASSLVGTGYDEQYF.